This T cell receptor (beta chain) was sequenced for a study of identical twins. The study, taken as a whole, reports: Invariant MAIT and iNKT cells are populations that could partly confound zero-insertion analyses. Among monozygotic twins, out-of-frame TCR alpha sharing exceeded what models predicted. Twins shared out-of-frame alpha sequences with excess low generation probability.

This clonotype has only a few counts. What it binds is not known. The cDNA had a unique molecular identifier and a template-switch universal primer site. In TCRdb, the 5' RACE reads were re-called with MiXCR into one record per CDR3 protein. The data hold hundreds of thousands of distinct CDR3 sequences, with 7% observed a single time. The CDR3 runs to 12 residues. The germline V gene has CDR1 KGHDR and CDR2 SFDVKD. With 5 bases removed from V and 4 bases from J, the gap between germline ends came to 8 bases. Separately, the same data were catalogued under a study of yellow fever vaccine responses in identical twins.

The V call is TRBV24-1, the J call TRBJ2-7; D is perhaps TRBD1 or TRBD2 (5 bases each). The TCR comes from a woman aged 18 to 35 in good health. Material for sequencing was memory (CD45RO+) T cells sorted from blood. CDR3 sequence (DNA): TGTGCCACCAGTGGTGGGGGATACGAGCAGTACTTC. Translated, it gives CATSGGGYEQYF.